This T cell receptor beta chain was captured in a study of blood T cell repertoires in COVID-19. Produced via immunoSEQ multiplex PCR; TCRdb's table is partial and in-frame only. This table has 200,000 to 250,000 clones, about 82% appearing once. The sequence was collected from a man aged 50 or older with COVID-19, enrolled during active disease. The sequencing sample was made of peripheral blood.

The CDR3 sequence is CASSQDRGDRDYGYTF. The CDR3 DNA reads TGCGCCAGCAGCCAAGATCGAGGGGACAGGGACTATGGCTACACCTTC. The V and J genes are TRBV4-1 and TRBJ1-2; TRBD1 matches 9 bases. This CDR3 region has 16 residues. CDR1 is MGHRA and CDR2 is YSYEKL in the germline V gene. Trimming cost V 0 bases and J 3 bases; bases outside gene matches: 5.